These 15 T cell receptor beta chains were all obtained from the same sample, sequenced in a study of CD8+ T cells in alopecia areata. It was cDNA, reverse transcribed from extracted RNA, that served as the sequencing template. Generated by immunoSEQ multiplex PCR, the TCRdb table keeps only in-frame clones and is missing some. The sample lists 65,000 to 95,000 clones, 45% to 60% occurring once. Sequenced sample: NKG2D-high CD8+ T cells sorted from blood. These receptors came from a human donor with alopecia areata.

The CDR3 here is CASSEESVCTLETQYF. The CDR3 DNA reads as TGCGCCAGCAGTGAGGAGAGCGTATGCACTCTCGAGACCCAGTACTTC. The rearrangement joins TRBV10-1 to TRBJ2-5, with D uncertain. V was cut by 2 bases and J by 5 bases, with 18 bases left in between. Germline V lookup: CDR1 WNHNN, CDR2 SYGVQD (reference sequence). This CDR3 is built from 16 residues.

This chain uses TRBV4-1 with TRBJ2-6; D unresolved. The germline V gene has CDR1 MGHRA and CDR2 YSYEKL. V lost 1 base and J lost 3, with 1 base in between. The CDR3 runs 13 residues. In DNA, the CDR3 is TGCGCCAGCAGCCAAGGTGGGGCCAACGTCCTGACTTTC. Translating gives CASSQGGANVLTF.

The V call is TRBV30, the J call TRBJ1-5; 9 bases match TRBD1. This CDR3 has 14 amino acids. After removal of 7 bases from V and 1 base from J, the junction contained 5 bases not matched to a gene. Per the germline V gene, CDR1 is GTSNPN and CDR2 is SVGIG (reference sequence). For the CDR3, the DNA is TGTGCCTACCAGACAGGGGGGAGCAATCAGCCCCAGCATTTT. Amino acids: CAYQTGGSNQPQHF.

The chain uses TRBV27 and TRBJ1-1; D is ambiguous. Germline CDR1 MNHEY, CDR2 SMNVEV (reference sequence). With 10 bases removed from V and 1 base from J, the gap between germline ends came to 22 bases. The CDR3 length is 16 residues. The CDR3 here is CANSGVYPRENTEAFF. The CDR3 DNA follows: TGTGCCAACTCTGGGGTCTACCCAAGGGAGAACACTGAAGCTTTCTTT.

CDR3 sequence: CASSLGEEQHF. The DNA for the CDR3 is TGTGCCAGCAGCTTAGGGGAGGAGCAGCATTTT. The chain uses TRBV7-9 and TRBJ1-5; D is unclear. V shed 1 base and J shed 13 bases, with 8 bases lying between them. CDR3 length: 11 amino acids. Germline CDR1 reads SEHNR; CDR2 reads FQNEAQ (reference sequence).

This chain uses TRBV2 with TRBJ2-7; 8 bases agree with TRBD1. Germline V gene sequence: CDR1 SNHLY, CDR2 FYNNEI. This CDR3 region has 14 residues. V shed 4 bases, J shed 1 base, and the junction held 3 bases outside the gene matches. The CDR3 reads CASSGTGNSYEQYF. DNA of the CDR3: TGTGCCAGCAGTGGGACAGGGAATTCCTACGAGCAGTACTTC.

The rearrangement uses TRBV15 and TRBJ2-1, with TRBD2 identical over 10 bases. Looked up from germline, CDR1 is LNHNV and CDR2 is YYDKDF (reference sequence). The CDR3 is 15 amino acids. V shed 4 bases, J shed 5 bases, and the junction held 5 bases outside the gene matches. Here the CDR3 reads CATSTRTSGHNEQFF. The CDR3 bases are TGTGCCACCAGCACGAGGACTAGCGGCCACAATGAGCAGTTCTTC.

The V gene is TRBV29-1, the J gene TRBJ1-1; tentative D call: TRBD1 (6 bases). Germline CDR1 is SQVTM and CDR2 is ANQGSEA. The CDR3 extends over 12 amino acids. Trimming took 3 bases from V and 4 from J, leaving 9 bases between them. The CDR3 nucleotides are TGCAGCGTTGATAAAGGGGGCACTGAAGCTTTCTTT. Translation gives CSVDKGGTEAFF.

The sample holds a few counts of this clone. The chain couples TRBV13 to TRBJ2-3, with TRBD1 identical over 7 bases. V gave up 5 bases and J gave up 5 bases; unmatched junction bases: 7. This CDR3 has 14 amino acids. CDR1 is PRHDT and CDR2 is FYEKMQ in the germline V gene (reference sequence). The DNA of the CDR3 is TGTGCCAGCAGCCCGCGGGCAGGGGGAGATACGCAGTATTTT. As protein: CASSPRAGGDTQYF.

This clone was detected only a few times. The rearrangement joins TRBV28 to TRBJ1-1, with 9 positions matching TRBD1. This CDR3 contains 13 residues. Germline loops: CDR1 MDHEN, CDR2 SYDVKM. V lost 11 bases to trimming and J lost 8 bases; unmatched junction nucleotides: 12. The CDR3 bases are TGTGCCTGTAACAGGGGGCGCGTTGCGGAAGCTTTCTTT. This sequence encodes CACNRGRVAEAFF.

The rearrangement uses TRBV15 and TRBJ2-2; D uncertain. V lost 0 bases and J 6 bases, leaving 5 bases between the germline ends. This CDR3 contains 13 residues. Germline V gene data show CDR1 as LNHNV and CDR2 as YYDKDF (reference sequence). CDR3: CATSRDLAGELFF. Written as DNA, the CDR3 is TGTGCCACCAGCAGAGATTTGGCCGGGGAGCTGTTTTTT.

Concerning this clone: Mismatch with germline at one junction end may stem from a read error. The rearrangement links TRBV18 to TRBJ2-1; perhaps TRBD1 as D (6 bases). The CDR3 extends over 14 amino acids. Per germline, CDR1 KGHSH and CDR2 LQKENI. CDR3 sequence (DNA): TGTGCCAGCTCACCACCGGACAGCTACGATGAGCAGTTCTTC. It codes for CASSPPDSYDEQFF.

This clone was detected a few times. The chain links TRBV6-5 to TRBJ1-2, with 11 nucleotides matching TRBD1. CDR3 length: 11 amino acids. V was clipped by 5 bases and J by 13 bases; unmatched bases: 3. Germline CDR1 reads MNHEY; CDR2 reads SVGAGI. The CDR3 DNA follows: TGTGCCAGCAGTGGGGACAGGGGGTCCACCTTC. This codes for CASSGDRGSTF.

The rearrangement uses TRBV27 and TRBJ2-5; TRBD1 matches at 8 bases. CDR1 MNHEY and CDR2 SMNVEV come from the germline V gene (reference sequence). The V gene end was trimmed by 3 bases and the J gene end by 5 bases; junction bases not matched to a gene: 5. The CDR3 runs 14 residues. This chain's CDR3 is CASSFRQGYETQYF. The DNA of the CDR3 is TGTGCCAGCAGTTTCCGACAGGGGTACGAGACCCAGTACTTC.

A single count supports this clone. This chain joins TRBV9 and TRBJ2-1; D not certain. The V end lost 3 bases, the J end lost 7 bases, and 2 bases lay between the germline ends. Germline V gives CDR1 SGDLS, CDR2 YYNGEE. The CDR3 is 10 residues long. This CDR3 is CASSGNEQFF. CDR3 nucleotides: TGTGCCAGCAGCGGTAATGAGCAGTTCTTC.